Sequencing of this TCR beta chain was carried out in a study of response to subunit inactivated influenza vaccine. CDR3 size: 21 residues. V was pared by 2 bases and J by 3 bases, with 22 bases of the junction left unmatched. Germline V gene data show CDR1 as MNHEY and CDR2 as SVGEGT. TCRdb reprocessed the RT-PCR reads via MiXCR and lists one record per CDR3 protein. The repertoire holds about 500,000 distinct CDR3 sequences, with around 7.7% as singletons. This clonotype has more than one count but fewer than ten. The material sequenced was PBMCs from blood, taken less than 30 months after vaccination. V and J are TRBV6-2 or TRBV6-3 and TRBJ2-3, with TRBD2 matching over 8 bases. This TCR came from a man aged 50 to 69 who received an inactivated influenza vaccine. CDR3 loop: CASSYHHLPVDLSGRTDTQYF. As DNA, the CDR3 is TGTGCCAGCAGTTACCATCATCTACCCGTCGACCTGAGCGGGAGAACAGATACGCAGTATTTT.